This T cell receptor beta chain is from a study of cytotoxic CD8 clonotypes in ibrutinib-treated CLL. For the study at large: Samples averaged roughly 260,000 productive templates and 90,000 to 100,000 productive rearrangements. Study-level results: Clonality increased with ibrutinib response but returned toward baseline at progression. Contraction or stability on treatment was seen for public clonotypes, which were uncommon. Clonality measured at baseline exceeded age-matched healthy donors, tracking circulating CD8+ T-cell counts.

In germline, CDR1 is MDHEN, CDR2 SYDVKM. The CDR3 is 13 amino acids. The V segment lost 8 bases and the J segment 4 bases; nucleotides outside the gene matches: 0. In its sample, this clone was seen a few times. Its specificity is not known. Measured with immunoSEQ multiplex PCR; TCRdb has only the in-frame clones, and not every one. Of some 150,000 clones in the sample, roughly three quarters were seen once. This chain connects TRBV28 to TRBJ2-1; TRBD2 matches at 12 bases. The sequence was collected from a human donor with chronic lymphocytic leukemia. The source was PBMCs, collected after 12 months of ibrutinib treatment. The CDR3 spells CASGLAGYNEQFF. The CDR3 region has the DNA TGTGCCAGCGGACTAGCGGGATACAATGAGCAGTTCTTC.